Listed here are 14 T cell receptor beta chains from one sample, sequenced in a study of CD8+ T cells in alopecia areata. Reverse transcription of extracted RNA yielded cDNA, which provided the sequencing template. The protocol was immunoSEQ multiplex PCR, while the TCRdb copy is restricted to in-frame clones and leaves out a portion. In the table there are about 150,000 clones, 45% to 55% of which are singletons. The specimen comprised CD8+ T cells sorted from blood, sampled at week 0. These receptor sequences come from a human donor with alopecia areata.

The chain employs TRBV7-6 and TRBJ2-7; possibly TRBD1 for D (6 bases). Germline CDR1 and CDR2: SGHVS and FNYEAQ. The V gene lost 5 bases and the J gene lost 2 bases, with 13 bases spanning the gap. The CDR3 is 14 amino acids. The CDR3 coding sequence is TGTGCCAGCAGCAAGACCACAGGGCCCTACGAGCAGTACTTC. This sequence encodes CASSKTTGPYEQYF.

The V and J genes are TRBV5-6 and TRBJ2-7; possibly TRBD2 for D (6 bases). Germline CDR1 SGHDT, CDR2 YYEEEE. This CDR3 has 14 residues. V lost 0 bases and J lost 5, with 12 bases in between. The CDR3 loop is CASSLAAGYDEQYF. Written as DNA, the CDR3 is TGTGCCAGCAGCTTGGCCGCGGGGTACGACGAGCAGTACTTC.

Details on this clone: Other DNA sequences in the same sample also yield this CDR3. CDR3 amino acids: CASSSRGYEQYF. In DNA, the CDR3 is TGTGCCAGCAGCTCCCGCGGGTACGAGCAGTACTTC. The genes are TRBV7-9 and TRBJ2-7, with a possible D match to TRBD2 (5 bases). This CDR3 region has 12 residues. Looked up from germline, CDR1 is SEHNR and CDR2 is FQNEAQ (reference sequence). V was trimmed by 4 bases and J by 4 bases, leaving 8 bases between them.

The V call is TRBV7-3, the J call TRBJ1-2; D is perhaps TRBD1 (5 bases). The germline V gene has CDR1 SGHTA and CDR2 FQGTGA. This CDR3 is built from 12 residues. V gave up 5 bases and J gave up 4 bases, with 8 bases separating them. In DNA form, the CDR3 reads TGTGCCAGCAGCCCTGACAGCTATGGCTACACCTTC. Translated, it gives CASSPDSYGYTF.

This clone came up a few times. CDR3 amino acids: CASSWTRNYGYTF. The CDR3 DNA reads TGTGCCAGCAGCTGGACTCGGAACTATGGCTACACCTTC. The chain carries TRBV28 and TRBJ1-2, with D uncertain. Per germline, CDR1 MDHEN and CDR2 SYDVKM. V was clipped by 6 bases and J by 2 bases, with 10 bases between them. This CDR3 is 13 amino acids long.

This chain connects TRBV29-1 to TRBJ1-1; TRBD1 aligns across 11 bases. The germline CDR1 and CDR2 sequences are SQVTM and ANQGSEA. This CDR3 is built from 15 residues. With V trimmed by 1 base and J by 4 bases, 5 bases remained unmatched. CDR3 nucleotides: TGCAGCGTTGAAGGAGAGGGACAGGGGGGCACTGAAGCTTTCTTT. Encoded protein: CSVEGEGQGGTEAFF.

Regarding this clone: Other DNA sequences within the sample encode an identical CDR3. V gene TRBV30 combines with J gene TRBJ2-7; 7 nucleotides agree with TRBD1. V shed 0 bases and J 2 bases; nucleotides not matched to a gene: 4. The germline V gene has CDR1 GTSNPN and CDR2 SVGIG (reference sequence). The CDR3 consists of 14 residues. The CDR3: CAWSVGQGAYEQYF. As DNA, the CDR3 is TGTGCCTGGAGTGTTGGGCAGGGGGCCTACGAGCAGTACTTC.

In regard to this clone: A far larger clone differs by one base, so this is likely a read error. This chain joins TRBV25-1 and TRBJ2-2; D ambiguous. Trimming left V 3 bases short and J 3 bases short, with 5 bases between. CDR1 MGHDK and CDR2 SYGVNS come from the germline V gene. The CDR3 has 13 amino acids. The CDR3 DNA sequence: TGTGCCAGCAGTGACAGGTACACCGGGGAGCTGTTTTTT. Protein sequence: CASSDRYTGELFF. The full variable domain, in which reference TRBV25-1 and TRBJ2-2 provide the parts outside the CDR3, is EADIYQTPRYLVIGTGKKITLECSQTMGHDKMYWYQQDPGMELHLIHYSYGVNSTEKGDLSSESTVSRIRTEHFPLTLESARPSHTSQYLCASSDRYTGELFFGEGSRLTVL.

This chain links TRBV30 with TRBJ2-2, with D hard to call. This CDR3 has 10 residues. Per germline, CDR1 GTSNPN and CDR2 SVGIG (reference sequence). Trimming removed 2 bases from V and 5 bases from J, with 0 bases in between. DNA of the CDR3: TGTGCCTGGAGTACCGGGGAGCTGTTTTTT. It translates to CAWSTGELFF.

This chain links TRBV4-3 with TRBJ2-5; D might be TRBD2 (6 bases). Trimming removed 2 bases from V and 5 bases from J, with 15 bases in between. Germline CDR1 reads LGHNA; CDR2 reads YSLEER. The CDR3 is 15 amino acids. CDR3 nucleotide sequence: TGCGCCAGCAGCCAATACGCGGAGGGTCGGGAGACCCAGTACTTC. Translating it yields CASSQYAEGRETQYF.

This chain links TRBV15 with TRBJ2-5, with unresolved D. The CDR3 loop spans 14 amino acids. Germline assignment: CDR1 LNHNV and CDR2 YYDKDF (reference sequence). Deletions cut 3 bases from V and 3 bases from J, with 11 bases between. CDR3 protein: CATSSSTDEETQYF. The CDR3 nucleotides are TGTGCCACCAGCAGTTCAACTGACGAAGAGACCCAGTACTTC. The whole variable domain, filled in from reference TRBV15 and TRBJ2-5, reads DAMVIQNPRYQVTQFGKPVTLSCSQTLNHNVMYWYQQKSSQAPKLLFHYYDKDFNNEADTPDNFQSRRPNTSFCFLDIRSPGLGDTAMYLCATSSSTDEETQYFGPGTRLLVL.

The chain uses TRBV7-2 and TRBJ1-2; D is unclear. With 3 bases removed from V and 9 bases from J, the gap between germline ends came to 11 bases. The CDR3 is 12 amino acids. Germline CDR1 reads SGHTA; CDR2 reads FQGNSA. CDR3 coding DNA: TGTGCCAGCAGCTTGCGGGTCGGGAGCTACACCTTC. Its translation: CASSLRVGSYTF.

This clone was detected once. CDR3 sequence reads: CASSSEGQLYTGELFF. In DNA, the CDR3 is TGTGCCAGCAGCTCTGAGGGACAGCTGTACACCGGGGAGCTGTTTTTT. The rearrangement joins TRBV5-6 to TRBJ2-2; 7 nucleotides line up with TRBD1. V gave up 3 bases and J gave up 3 bases; unmatched junction bases: 8. The CDR3 is 16 residues long. From germline, CDR1 is SGHDT and CDR2 YYEEEE. Looking up the rest from reference TRBV5-6 and TRBJ2-2 gives the full variable domain: DAGVTQSPTHLIKTRGQQVTLRCSPKSGHDTVSWYQQALGQGPQFIFQYYEEEERQRGNFPDRFSGHQFPNYSSELNVNALLLGDSALYLCASSSEGQLYTGELFFGEGSRLTVL.

This clone was recorded only once. The V call is TRBV30, the J call TRBJ1-1, with D tentatively TRBD1 (5 bases). CDR3 length: 15 amino acids. Germline loops: CDR1 GTSNPN, CDR2 SVGIG (reference sequence). The ends were cut back, 4 bases at V and 1 base at J, with 16 bases in the middle. The CDR3 sequence is CAWTSGTDWNTEAFF. CDR3 in DNA: TGTGCCTGGACATCAGGGACGGACTGGAACACTGAAGCTTTCTTT. The full variable domain, with the rest looked up from reference TRBV30 and TRBJ1-1, is SQTIHQWPATLVQPVGSPLSLECTVEGTSNPNLYWYRQAAGRGLQLLFYSVGIGQISSEVPQNLSASRPQDRQFILSSKKLLLSDSGFYLCAWTSGTDWNTEAFFGQGTRLTVV.